The clone carrying this TCR beta chain was detected once. Its antigen remains unidentified. The sample is drawn from a study of cytomegalovirus exposure and HLA in healthy donors. Study-level results: The classifier reportedly diagnosed cytomegalovirus status with high sensitivity and specificity.

The PCR was carried out with 60 Vbeta primers and 13 Jbeta primers. Data came from immunoSEQ multiplex PCR; TCRdb stores just in-frame clones and leaves some out. The sample lists 150,000 to 180,000 clones, 75% to 85% occurring once. Trimming removed 6 bases from V and 5 bases from J; junction bases left unmatched: 10. Germline lookup yields CDR1 MNHEY and CDR2 SVGAGI. CDR3 length: 15 residues. The specimen sequenced was PBMCs. This chain connects TRBV6-5 to TRBJ2-7; 10 bases are shared with TRBD1. This receptor was identified in a woman in her thirties or forties in good health and CMV-seropositive. The CDR3 coding sequence is TGTGCCAGCAGATCTCTCGGGACAGGGGTAAACGAGCAGTACTTC. It is translated as CASRSLGTGVNEQYF.